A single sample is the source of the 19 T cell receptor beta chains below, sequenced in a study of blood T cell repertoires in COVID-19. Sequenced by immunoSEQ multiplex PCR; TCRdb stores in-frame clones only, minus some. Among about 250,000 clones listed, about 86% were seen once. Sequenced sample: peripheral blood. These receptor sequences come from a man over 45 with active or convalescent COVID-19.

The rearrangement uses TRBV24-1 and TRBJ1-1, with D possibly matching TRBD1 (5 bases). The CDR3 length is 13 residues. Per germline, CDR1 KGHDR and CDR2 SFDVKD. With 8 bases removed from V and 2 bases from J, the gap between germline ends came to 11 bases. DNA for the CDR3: TGTGCCACCACGGAGGGACCAAACACTGAAGCTTTCTTT. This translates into CATTEGPNTEAFF.

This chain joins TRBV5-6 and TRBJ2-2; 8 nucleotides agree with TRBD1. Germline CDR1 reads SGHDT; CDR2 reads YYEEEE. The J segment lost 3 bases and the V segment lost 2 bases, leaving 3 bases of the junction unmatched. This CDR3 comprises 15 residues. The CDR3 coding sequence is TGTGCCAGCAGCTTACGACAGGGGTACACCGGGGAGCTGTTTTTT. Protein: CASSLRQGYTGELFF.

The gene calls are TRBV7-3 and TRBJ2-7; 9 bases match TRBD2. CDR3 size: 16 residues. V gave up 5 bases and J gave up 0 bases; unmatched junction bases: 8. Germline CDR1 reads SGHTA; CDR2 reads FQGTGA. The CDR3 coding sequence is TGTGCCAGCAGCCCGACCGTAGCGGGGGTCTCCTACGAGCAGTACTTC. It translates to CASSPTVAGVSYEQYF. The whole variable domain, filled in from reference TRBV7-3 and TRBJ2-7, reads GAGVSQTPSNKVTEKGKYVELRCDPISGHTALYWYRQSLGQGPEFLIYFQGTGAADDSGLPNDRFFAVRPEGSVSTLKIQRTERGDSAVYLCASSPTVAGVSYEQYFGPGTRLTVT.

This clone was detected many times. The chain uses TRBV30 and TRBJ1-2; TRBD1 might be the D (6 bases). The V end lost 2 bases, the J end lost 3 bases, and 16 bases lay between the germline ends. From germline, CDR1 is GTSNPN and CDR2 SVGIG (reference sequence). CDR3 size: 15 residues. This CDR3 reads CAWSPTGSGHYGYTF. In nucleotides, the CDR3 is TGTGCCTGGAGTCCTACAGGGTCTGGTCACTATGGCTACACCTTC. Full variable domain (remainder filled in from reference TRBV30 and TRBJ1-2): SQTIHQWPATLVQPVGSPLSLECTVEGTSNPNLYWYRQAAGRGLQLLFYSVGIGQISSEVPQNLSASRPQDRQFILSSKKLLLSDSGFYLCAWSPTGSGHYGYTFGSGTRLTVV.

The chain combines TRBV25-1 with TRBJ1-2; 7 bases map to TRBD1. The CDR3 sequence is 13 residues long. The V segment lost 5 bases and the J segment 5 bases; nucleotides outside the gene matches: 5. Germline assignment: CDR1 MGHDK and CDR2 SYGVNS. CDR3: CASSMAGGYGYTF. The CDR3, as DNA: TGTGCCAGCAGTATGGCAGGGGGTTATGGCTACACCTTC.

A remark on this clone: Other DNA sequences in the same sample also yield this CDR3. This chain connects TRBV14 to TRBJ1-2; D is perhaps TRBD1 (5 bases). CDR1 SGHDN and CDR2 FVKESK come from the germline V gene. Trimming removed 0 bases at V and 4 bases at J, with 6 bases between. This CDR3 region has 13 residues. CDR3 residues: CASSQDQGYGYTF. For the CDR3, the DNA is TGTGCCAGCAGCCAAGACCAGGGCTATGGCTACACCTTC.

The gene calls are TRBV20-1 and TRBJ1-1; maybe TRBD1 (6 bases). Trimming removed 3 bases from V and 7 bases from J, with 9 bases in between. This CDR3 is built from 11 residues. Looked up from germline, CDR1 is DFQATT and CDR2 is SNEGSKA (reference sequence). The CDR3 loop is CSASNRDEAFF. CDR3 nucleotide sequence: TGCAGTGCTAGTAACAGGGATGAAGCTTTCTTT.

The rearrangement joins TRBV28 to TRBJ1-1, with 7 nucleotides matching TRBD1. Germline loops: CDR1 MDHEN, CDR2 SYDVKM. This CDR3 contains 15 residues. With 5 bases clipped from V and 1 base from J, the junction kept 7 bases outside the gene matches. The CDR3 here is CASSLPGTENTEAFF. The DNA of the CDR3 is TGTGCCAGCAGTCTGCCCGGGACAGAGAACACTGAAGCTTTCTTT.

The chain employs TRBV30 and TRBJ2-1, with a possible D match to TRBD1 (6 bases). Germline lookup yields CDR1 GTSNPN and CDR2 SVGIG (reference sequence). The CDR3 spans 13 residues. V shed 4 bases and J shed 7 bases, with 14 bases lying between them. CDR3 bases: TGTGCCTGGACCGTAGGGGGTATGAATGAGCAGTTCTTC. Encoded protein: CAWTVGGMNEQFF.

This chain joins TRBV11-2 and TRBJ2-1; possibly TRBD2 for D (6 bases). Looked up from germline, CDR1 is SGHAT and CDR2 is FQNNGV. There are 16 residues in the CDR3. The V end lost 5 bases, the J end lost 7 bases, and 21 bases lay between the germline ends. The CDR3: CASSHFRLEGGNEQFF. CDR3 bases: TGTGCCAGCAGCCACTTCAGACTAGAGGGTGGGAATGAGCAGTTCTTC.

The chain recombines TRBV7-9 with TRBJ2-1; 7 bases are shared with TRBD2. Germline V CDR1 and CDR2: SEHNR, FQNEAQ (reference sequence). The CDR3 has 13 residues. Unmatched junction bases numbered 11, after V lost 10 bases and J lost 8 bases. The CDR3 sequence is CANGGSIRDEQFF. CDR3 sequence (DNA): TGTGCCAACGGGGGGTCTATAAGGGATGAGCAGTTCTTC.

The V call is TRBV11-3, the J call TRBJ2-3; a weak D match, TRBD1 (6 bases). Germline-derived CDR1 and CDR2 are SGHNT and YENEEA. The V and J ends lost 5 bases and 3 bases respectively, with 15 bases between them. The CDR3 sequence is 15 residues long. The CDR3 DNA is TGTGCCAGCAGCCCCACAGGGTACGGGACAGATACGCAGTATTTT. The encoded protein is CASSPTGYGTDTQYF.

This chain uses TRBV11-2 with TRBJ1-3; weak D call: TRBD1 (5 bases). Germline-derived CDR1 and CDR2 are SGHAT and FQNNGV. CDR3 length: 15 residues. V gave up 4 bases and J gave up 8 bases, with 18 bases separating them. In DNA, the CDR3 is TGTGCCAGCAGCTCGCGGGGGGTGTCGGGTGACACCATATATTTT. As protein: CASSSRGVSGDTIYF. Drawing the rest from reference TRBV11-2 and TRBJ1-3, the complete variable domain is EAGVAQSPRYKIIEKRQSVAFWCNPISGHATLYWYQQILGQGPKLLIQFQNNGVVDDSQLPKDRFSAERLKGVDSTLKIQPAKLEDSAVYLCASSSRGVSGDTIYFGEGSWLTVV.

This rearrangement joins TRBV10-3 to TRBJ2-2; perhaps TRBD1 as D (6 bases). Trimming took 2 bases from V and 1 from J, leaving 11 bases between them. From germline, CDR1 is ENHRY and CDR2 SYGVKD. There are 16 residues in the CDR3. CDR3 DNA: TGTGCCATCAGTGAGAGTGGACAGAAGAACACCGGGGAGCTGTTTTTT. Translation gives CAISESGQKNTGELFF.

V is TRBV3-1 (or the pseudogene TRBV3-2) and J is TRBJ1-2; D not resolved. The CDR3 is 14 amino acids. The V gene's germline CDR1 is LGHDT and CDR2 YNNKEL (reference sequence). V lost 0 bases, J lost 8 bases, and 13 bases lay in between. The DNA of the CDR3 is TGTGCCAGCAGCCAAGATAGAGGGATAATGGGCTACACCTTC. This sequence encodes CASSQDRGIMGYTF.

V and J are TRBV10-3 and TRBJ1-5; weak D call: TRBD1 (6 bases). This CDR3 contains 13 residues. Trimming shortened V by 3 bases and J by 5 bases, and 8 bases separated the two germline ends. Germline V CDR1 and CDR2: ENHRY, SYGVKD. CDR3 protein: CAISEYRDQPQHF. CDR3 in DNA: TGTGCCATCAGTGAATACAGGGATCAGCCCCAGCATTTT.

CDR3 DNA: TGTGCCACCAGCACAGGGCTTTTGGGAAACACCATATATTTT. This encodes CATSTGLLGNTIYF. The chain carries TRBV15 and TRBJ1-3, with a tentative D call TRBD1 (5 bases). This CDR3 spans 14 amino acids. The V gene's germline CDR1 is LNHNV and CDR2 YYDKDF (reference sequence). Trimming removed 4 bases at V and 4 bases at J, with 11 bases between.

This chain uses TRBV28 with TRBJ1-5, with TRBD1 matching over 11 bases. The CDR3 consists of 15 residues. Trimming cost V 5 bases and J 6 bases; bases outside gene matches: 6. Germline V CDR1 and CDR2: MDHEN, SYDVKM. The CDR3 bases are TGTGCCAGCAGTCCACGGACAGGGGGCGGTCAGCCCCAGCATTTT. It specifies CASSPRTGGGQPQHF.

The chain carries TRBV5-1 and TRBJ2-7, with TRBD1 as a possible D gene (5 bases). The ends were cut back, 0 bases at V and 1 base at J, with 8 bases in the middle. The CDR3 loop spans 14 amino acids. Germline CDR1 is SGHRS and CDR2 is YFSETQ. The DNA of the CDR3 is TGCGCCAGCAGCTTGGCCGGACAATCCTACGAGCAGTACTTC. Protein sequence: CASSLAGQSYEQYF.